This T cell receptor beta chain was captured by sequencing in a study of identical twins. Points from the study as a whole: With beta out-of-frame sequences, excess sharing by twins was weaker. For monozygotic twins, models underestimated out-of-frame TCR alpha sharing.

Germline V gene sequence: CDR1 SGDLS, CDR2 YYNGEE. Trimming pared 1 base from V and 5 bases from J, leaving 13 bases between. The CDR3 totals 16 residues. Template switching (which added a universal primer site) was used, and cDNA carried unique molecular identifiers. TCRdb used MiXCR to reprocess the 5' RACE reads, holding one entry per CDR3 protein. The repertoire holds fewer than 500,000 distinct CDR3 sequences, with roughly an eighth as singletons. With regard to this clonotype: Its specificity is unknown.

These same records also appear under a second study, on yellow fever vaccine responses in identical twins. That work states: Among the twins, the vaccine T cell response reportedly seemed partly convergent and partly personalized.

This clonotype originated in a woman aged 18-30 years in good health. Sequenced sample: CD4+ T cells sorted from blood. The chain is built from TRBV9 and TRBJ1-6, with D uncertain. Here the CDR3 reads CASSVSTQPHNSPLHF. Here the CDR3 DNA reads TGTGCCAGCAGCGTATCGACTCAACCCCATAATTCACCCCTCCACTTT.